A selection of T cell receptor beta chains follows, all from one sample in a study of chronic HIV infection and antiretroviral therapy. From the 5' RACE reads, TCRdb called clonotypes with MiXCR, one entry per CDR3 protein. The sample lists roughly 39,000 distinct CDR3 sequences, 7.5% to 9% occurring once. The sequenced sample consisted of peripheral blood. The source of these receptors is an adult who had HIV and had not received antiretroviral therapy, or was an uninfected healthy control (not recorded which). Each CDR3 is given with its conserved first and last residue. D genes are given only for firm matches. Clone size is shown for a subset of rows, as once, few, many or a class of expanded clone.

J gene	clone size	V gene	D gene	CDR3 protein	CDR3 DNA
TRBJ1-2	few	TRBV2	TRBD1	CASSGDGTGSGYTF	TGTGCCAGCAGTGGTGACGGGACAGGGAGCGGCTACACCTTC
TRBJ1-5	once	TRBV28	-	CASSLESRQPQHF	TGTGCCAGCAGTTTAGAGTCTCGGCAGCCCCAGCATTTT
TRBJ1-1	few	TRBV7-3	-	CASSLSRNTEAFF	TGTGCCAGCAGCCTTTCAAGGAACACTGAAGCTTTCTTT
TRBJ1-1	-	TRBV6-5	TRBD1	CASTTGGGGEAFF	TGTGCCAGCACCACAGGGGGCGGCGGTGAAGCTTTCTTT
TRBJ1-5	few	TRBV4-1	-	CASSQDPYQPQHF	TGCGCCAGCAGCCAAGATCCCTATCAGCCCCAGCATTTT
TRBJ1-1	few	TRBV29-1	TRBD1	CSAGQDFNTEAFF	TGCAGCGCCGGACAGGACTTCAACACTGAAGCTTTCTTT
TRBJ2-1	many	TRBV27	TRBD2	CASSARGSGSRNEQFF	TGTGCCAGCAGCGCCCGGGGGAGCGGGAGTAGGAATGAGCAGTTCTTC
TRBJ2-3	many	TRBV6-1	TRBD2	CASSSPAGITDTQYF	TGTGCCAGCAGTTCCCCAGCGGGAATCACAGATACGCAGTATTTT
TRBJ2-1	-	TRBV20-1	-	CSARVVGSYNEQFF	TGCAGTGCTAGGGTAGTGGGCTCCTACAATGAGCAGTTCTTC
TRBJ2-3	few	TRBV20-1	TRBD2	CSARGPLPGRAEDTQYF	TGCAGTGCTAGAGGGCCACTACCCGGGAGGGCCGAAGATACGCAGTATTTT
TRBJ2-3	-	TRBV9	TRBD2	CASSVEREWSLDTQYF	TGTGCCAGCAGCGTTGAGCGGGAGTGGTCCTTAGATACGCAGTATTTT
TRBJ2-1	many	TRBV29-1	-	CSVEGGRVVKFF	TGCAGCGTTGAGGGTGGTCGGGTAGTGAAGTTCTTC
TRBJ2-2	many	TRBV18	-	CASSPDGVSNTGELFF	TGTGCCAGCTCACCAGATGGGGTTTCGAACACCGGGGAGCTGTTTTTT
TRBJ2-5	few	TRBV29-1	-	CSVYKAPRETQYF	TGCAGCGTCTATAAGGCCCCTAGGGAGACCCAGTACTTC
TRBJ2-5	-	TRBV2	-	CASRSYGHQETQYF	TGTGCCAGCAGGAGCTATGGTCACCAAGAGACCCAGTACTTC
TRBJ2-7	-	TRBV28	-	CASSPPQQGPSSYEQYF	TGTGCCAGCAGTCCCCCCCAACAAGGGCCTAGCTCCTACGAGCAGTACTTC
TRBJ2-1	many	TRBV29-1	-	CSVVPGQRDNEQFF	TGCAGCGTTGTACCAGGGCAAAGGGACAATGAGCAGTTCTTC
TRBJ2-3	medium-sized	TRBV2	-	CASSENIRTDTQYF	TGTGCCAGCAGTGAAAACATTCGCACAGATACGCAGTATTTT
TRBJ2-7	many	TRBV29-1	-	CSVAPQDGDEQYF	TGCAGCGTTGCCCCACAGGACGGGGACGAGCAGTACTTC
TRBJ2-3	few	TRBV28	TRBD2	CASSLGAGGPTDTQYF	TGTGCCAGCAGTTTAGGGGCGGGAGGGCCAACAGATACGCAGTATTTT
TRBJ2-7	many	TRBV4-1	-	CASSQDTLRGQYF	TGCGCCAGCAGCCAAGACACGTTGAGGGGGCAGTACTTC
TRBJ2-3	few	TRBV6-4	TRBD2	CASSGAGDTDTQYF	TGTGCCAGCAGTGGAGCGGGAGACACAGATACGCAGTATTTT